This T cell receptor (beta chain) was identified during a study of T cell changes during pregnancy in multiple sclerosis. The V end was cut by 5 bases, the J end by 2 bases, with 11 bases between. There are 14 residues in the CDR3. The germline V gene encodes CDR1 SGHTA and CDR2 FQGNSA. Produced via immunoSEQ multiplex PCR; TCRdb's table is partial and in-frame only. The table shows 65,000 to 75,000 clones, with approximately 89% occurring only once. The sample was peripheral blood, taken in the third trimester of pregnancy. The V gene is TRBV7-2, the J gene TRBJ2-3, with D perhaps matching TRBD1 (5 bases). The receptor was derived from a female donor in good health, enrolled as a control in a pregnancy study. CDR3 sequence reads: CASSVRQLTDTQYF. CDR3 in DNA: TGTGCCAGCAGCGTCAGACAGCTCACAGATACGCAGTATTTT.